This passage covers 11 T cell receptor beta chains from one sample sequenced in a study of T cell repertoires in cytomegalovirus infection. Their target antigens are unknown. TCRdb called the reads again in MiXCR, with one record for every CDR3 protein. This sample has 400,000 to 600,000 distinct CDR3 sequences; about two fifths occur once, and the top ten carry around 44%. The specimen comprised cultured PBMCs, sampled from culture after CMV antigen stimulation. The source of these receptors is a human donor in good health (CMV status not recorded). Some clones in this sample may be carry-over from other donors' samples.

This clonotype was seen only a few times. The V and J genes are TRBV18 and TRBJ2-1; no reliable D call. This CDR3 has 14 residues. V was cut by 0 bases and J by 5 bases, with 8 bases left in between. The V gene's germline CDR1 is KGHSH and CDR2 LQKENI. The CDR3 bases are TGTGCCAGCTCACCACCGGTCTCGAACAATGAGCAGTTCTTC. This encodes CASSPPVSNNEQFF.

The rearrangement uses TRBV11-3 and TRBJ2-1; TRBD1 matches 8 bases. V gave up 5 bases and J gave up 5 bases; unmatched junction bases: 5. This CDR3 is built from 14 residues. In germline, CDR1 is SGHNT, CDR2 YENEEA. CDR3 region: CASSATGADNEQFF. The CDR3 DNA reads as TGTGCCAGCAGCGCGACAGGGGCGGACAATGAGCAGTTCTTC. Complete variable domain (other parts from reference TRBV11-3 and TRBJ2-1): EAGVVQSPRYKIIEKKQPVAFWCNPISGHNTLYWYLQNLGQGPELLIRYENEEAVDDSQLPKDRFSAERLKGVDSTLKIQPAELGDSAVYLCASSATGADNEQFFGPGTRLTVL.

The rearrangement links TRBV7-2 to TRBJ1-5, with D unclear. Trimming left V 1 base short and J 7 bases short, with 8 bases between. This CDR3 is built from 13 residues. The germline V gene encodes CDR1 SGHTA and CDR2 FQGNSA. CDR3 protein: CASSLEDGQPQHF. The CDR3 coding sequence is TGTGCCAGCAGCTTAGAGGACGGCCAGCCCCAGCATTTT.

This clonotype was detected only a few times. The chain links TRBV10-3 to TRBJ1-1; D is unresolved. Germline V gives CDR1 ENHRY, CDR2 SYGVKD. The CDR3 consists of 14 residues. The V gene lost 6 bases and the J gene lost 6 bases, with 17 bases spanning the gap. As DNA, the CDR3 is TGTGCCATCAGAGTACAAGATTCGGTGTCTGAAGCTTTCTTT. It encodes CAIRVQDSVSEAFF.

There are a few counts of this clonotype. DNA of the CDR3: TGTGCCAGCAGCCAAGGGGCATTGAACACTGAAGCTTTCTTT. Translating it yields CASSQGALNTEAFF. This chain uses TRBV12-3 or TRBV12-4 with TRBJ1-1; a possible D gene is TRBD1 (5 bases). V lost 6 bases and J 0 bases, leaving 11 bases between the germline ends. The CDR3 totals 14 residues.

The V gene is TRBV7-2, the J gene TRBJ1-1; D remains unclear. There are 14 residues in the CDR3. Trimming left V 4 bases short and J 0 bases short, with 9 bases between. Germline V gene data show CDR1 as SGHTA and CDR2 as FQGNSA. CDR3 loop: CASSWQALNTEAFF. DNA of the CDR3: TGTGCCAGCAGCTGGCAGGCTTTGAACACTGAAGCTTTCTTT.

This chain links TRBV4-3 with TRBJ2-1; the match to TRBD2 covers 8 bases. The CDR3 runs to 16 residues. Germline assignment: CDR1 LGHNA and CDR2 YSLEER. After removal of 4 bases from V and 3 bases from J, the junction contained 8 bases not matched to a gene. DNA for the CDR3: TGCGCCAGCAGCCTCAGAAGCGGGAGACTCTACAATGAGCAGTTCTTC. Its translation is CASSLRSGRLYNEQFF.

This chain uses TRBV15 with TRBJ1-4; D gene unclear. The germline V gene has CDR1 LNHNV and CDR2 YYDKDF (reference sequence). Between the trimmed V and J ends, which lost 0 bases and 4 bases, there was a span of 9 bases. The CDR3 spans 15 residues. The CDR3 bases are TGTGCCACCAGCAGAGATCGGAAAAGTAATGAAAAACTGTTTTTT. Its protein product is CATSRDRKSNEKLFF.

The chain joins TRBV5-1 to TRBJ2-2; D not resolved. Looked up from germline, CDR1 is SGHRS and CDR2 is YFSETQ. With 0 bases removed from V and 6 bases from J, the gap between germline ends came to 9 bases. The CDR3 extends over 14 amino acids. CDR3 DNA: TGCGCCAGCAGCTTGGAATGGGCGGCCGGGGAGCTGTTTTTT. It encodes CASSLEWAAGELFF.

This clonotype was detected a few times. The rearrangement links TRBV20-1 to TRBJ1-5; D uncertain. Germline V CDR1 and CDR2: DFQATT, SNEGSKA (reference sequence). This CDR3 is 14 amino acids long. V lost 3 bases and J lost 3, with 12 bases in between. The CDR3 reads CSASGSGFNQPQHF. DNA for the CDR3: TGCAGTGCTAGTGGTTCTGGATTCAATCAGCCCCAGCATTTT.

The J gene is TRBJ2-6, the V gene TRBV7-6; the D gene is possibly TRBD2 (5 bases). The CDR3 has 17 amino acids. V was trimmed by 5 bases and J by 0 bases, leaving 14 bases between them. Looked up from germline, CDR1 is SGHVS and CDR2 is FNYEAQ. Here the CDR3 reads CASSPPRRYSGANVLTF. The DNA for the CDR3 is TGTGCCAGCAGCCCCCCCCGGAGGTACTCTGGGGCCAACGTCCTGACTTTC.